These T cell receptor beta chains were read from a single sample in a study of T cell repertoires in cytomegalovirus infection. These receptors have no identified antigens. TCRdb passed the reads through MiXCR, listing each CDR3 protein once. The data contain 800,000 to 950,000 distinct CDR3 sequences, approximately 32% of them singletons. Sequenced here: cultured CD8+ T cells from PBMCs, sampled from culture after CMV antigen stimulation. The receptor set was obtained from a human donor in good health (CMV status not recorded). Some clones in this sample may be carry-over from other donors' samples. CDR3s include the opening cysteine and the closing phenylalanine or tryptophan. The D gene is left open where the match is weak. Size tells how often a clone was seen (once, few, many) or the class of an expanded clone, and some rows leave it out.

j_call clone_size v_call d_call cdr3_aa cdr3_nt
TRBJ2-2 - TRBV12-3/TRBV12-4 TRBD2 CASSSRTSGDTGELFF TGTGCCAGCAGTTCAAGGACTAGCGGAGACACCGGGGAGCTGTTTTTT
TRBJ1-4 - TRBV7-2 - CASSVPGAGFNEKLFF TGTGCCAGCAGCGTGCCTGGGGCGGGATTTAATGAAAAACTGTTTTTT
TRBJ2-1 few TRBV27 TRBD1 CATASFGTEYNEQFF TGTGCCACCGCCTCGTTCGGGACAGAATACAATGAGCAGTTCTTC
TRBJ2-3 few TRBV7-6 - CASSLNPPGADTQYF TGTGCCAGCAGCTTAAACCCCCCTGGTGCAGATACGCAGTATTTT
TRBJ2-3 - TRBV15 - CATRRPGLTDTQYF TGTGCCACCAGGCGACCAGGCCTCACAGATACGCAGTATTTT
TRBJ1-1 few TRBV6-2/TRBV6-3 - CASTRRQEVREAFF TGTGCCAGCACCCGGAGACAGGAGGTGCGTGAAGCTTTCTTT
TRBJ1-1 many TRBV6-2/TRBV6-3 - CASSSVAEAFF TGTGCCAGCAGTTCAGTAGCTGAAGCTTTCTTT
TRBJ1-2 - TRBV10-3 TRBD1 CAIRAWVGTDYGYTF TGTGCCATCAGAGCTTGGGTCGGGACAGATTATGGCTACACCTTC
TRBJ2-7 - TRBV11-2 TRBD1 CASSSGQGMTYEQYF TGTGCCAGCAGCTCAGGACAGGGTATGACCTACGAGCAGTACTTC
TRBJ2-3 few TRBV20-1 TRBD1 CSAPNRQGRDTQYF TGCAGTGCCCCCAATAGACAGGGAAGGGATACGCAGTATTTT
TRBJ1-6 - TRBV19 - CASKQGPSSLHF TGTGCCAGTAAACAGGGCCCTTCGTCCCTCCACTTT
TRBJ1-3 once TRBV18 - CASSAITDPSGNTIYF TGTGCCAGCTCAGCTATTACTGATCCCTCTGGAAACACCATATATTTT
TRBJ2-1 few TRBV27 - CASSLSMSGNPHYNEQFF TGTGCCAGCAGTTTATCGATGTCAGGGAACCCTCACTACAATGAGCAGTTCTTC